The T cell receptor (beta chain) described here comes from a study of blood T cell repertoires in COVID-19. Germline lookup yields CDR1 SGHRS and CDR2 YFSETQ. V was clipped by 0 bases and J by 5 bases, with 11 bases between them. CDR3 length equals 14 residues. This table comes from immunoSEQ multiplex PCR, and its TCRdb copy is limited to in-frame clones, with some not included. This sample has around 140,000 clones, with less than 90% found just once. The receptor comes from a man aged 55 to 70 with acute or convalescent COVID-19. The chain has TRBV5-1 and TRBJ1-2; maybe TRBD1 (5 bases). Sequencing input: peripheral blood. The CDR3 coding sequence is TGCGCCAGCAGCTTGGAGGCAGGGAGGTATGGCTACACCTTC. Its translation is CASSLEAGRYGYTF.